A single sample is the source of the 7 T cell receptor beta chains below, sequenced in a study of cytomegalovirus exposure and HLA in healthy donors. The PCR ran on 60 Vbeta and 13 Jbeta primers. Sequenced by immunoSEQ multiplex PCR; TCRdb stores in-frame clones only, minus some. This sample carries 170,000 or so clones, roughly 78% of them seen once, and the ten largest clones take about 0.64%. Sequenced: PBMCs. All receptors come from a boy aged 5-17 years in good health and CMV-seronegative.

This chain uses TRBV6-6 with TRBJ2-1; TRBD2 might be the D (6 bases). V was trimmed by 7 bases and J by 6 bases, leaving 22 bases between them. Germline values: CDR1 MNHNY, CDR2 SVGAGI (reference sequence). The CDR3 contains 16 residues. CDR3 bases: TGTGCCAGCACCCAGCTGGGGACTCCCAGAGCCAATGAGCAGTTCTTC. Amino acids: CASTQLGTPRANEQFF.

Comment on this clone: At one end, the junction sequence differs from germline, possibly due to a read error. J is TRBJ1-3 and V is TRBV7-9, with a weak D call TRBD1 (6 bases). In germline, CDR1 is SEHNR, CDR2 FQNEAQ (reference sequence). This CDR3 spans 15 amino acids. The CDR3 DNA sequence: TGTTCCAGCAGCTATTTCAGGGGAACTGGAAACACCATATATTTT. Its translation: CSSSYFRGTGNTIYF.

This chain links TRBV9 with TRBJ1-4; D is ambiguous. Looked up from germline, CDR1 is SGDLS and CDR2 is YYNGEE. The CDR3 runs 14 residues. The germline V and J ends were trimmed by 4 bases and 7 bases, with 14 bases remaining between them. The CDR3 is CASSRGVASEKLFF. The CDR3 region has the DNA TGTGCCAGCAGCCGAGGCGTAGCTAGTGAAAAACTGTTTTTT.

The chain has TRBV11-2 and TRBJ1-5; tentatively, D is TRBD1 (6 bases). V dropped 5 bases and J dropped 2 bases, with 13 bases sitting between them. There are 15 residues in the CDR3. The germline CDR1 and CDR2 sequences are SGHAT and FQNNGV. CDR3 sequence: CASSPTGGGNQPQHF. For the CDR3, the DNA is TGTGCCAGCAGCCCGACGGGGGGCGGCAATCAGCCCCAGCATTTT.

CDR3 residues: CASSPARGRNSPLHF. The CDR3 DNA sequence: TGTGCCAGCAGCCCCGCCAGGGGCAGGAATTCACCCCTCCACTTT. This sequence joins TRBV7-2 and TRBJ1-6, with a possible D match to TRBD1 (6 bases). Trimming left V 5 bases short and J 7 bases short, with 15 bases between. Germline V gene lookup returns CDR1 SGHTA and CDR2 FQGNSA. This CDR3 comprises 15 residues.

The chain joins TRBV27 to TRBJ2-1, with 9 bases lining up with TRBD2. CDR1 MNHEY and CDR2 SMNVEV come from the germline V gene (reference sequence). The CDR3 has 16 residues. V was pared by 6 bases and J by 0 bases, with 6 bases of the junction left unmatched. CDR3 sequence reads: CASRTSGGSSYNEQFF. The CDR3 DNA sequence: TGTGCCAGCAGGACTAGCGGTGGAAGCTCCTACAATGAGCAGTTCTTC.

This clone was recorded many times. V gene TRBV19 combines with J gene TRBJ1-1; weak D call: TRBD1 (5 bases). V was trimmed by 3 bases and J by 4 bases, leaving 15 bases between them. CDR1 LNHDA and CDR2 SQIVND come from the germline V gene (reference sequence). This CDR3 has 15 amino acids. The CDR3 protein is CASSIASGGATEAFF. The CDR3 DNA is TGTGCCAGTAGTATCGCCTCAGGAGGGGCCACTGAAGCTTTCTTT.